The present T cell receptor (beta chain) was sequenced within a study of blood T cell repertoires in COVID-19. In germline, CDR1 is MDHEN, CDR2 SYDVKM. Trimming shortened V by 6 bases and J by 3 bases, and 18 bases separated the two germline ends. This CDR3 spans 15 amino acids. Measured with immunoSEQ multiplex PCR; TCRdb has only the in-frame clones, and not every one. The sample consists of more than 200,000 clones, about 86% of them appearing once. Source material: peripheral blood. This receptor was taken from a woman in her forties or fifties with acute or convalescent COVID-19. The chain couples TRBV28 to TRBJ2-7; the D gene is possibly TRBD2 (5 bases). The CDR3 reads CASSPSGIEVYEQYF. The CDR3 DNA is TGTGCCAGCAGCCCCTCGGGGATCGAGGTCTACGAGCAGTACTTC.